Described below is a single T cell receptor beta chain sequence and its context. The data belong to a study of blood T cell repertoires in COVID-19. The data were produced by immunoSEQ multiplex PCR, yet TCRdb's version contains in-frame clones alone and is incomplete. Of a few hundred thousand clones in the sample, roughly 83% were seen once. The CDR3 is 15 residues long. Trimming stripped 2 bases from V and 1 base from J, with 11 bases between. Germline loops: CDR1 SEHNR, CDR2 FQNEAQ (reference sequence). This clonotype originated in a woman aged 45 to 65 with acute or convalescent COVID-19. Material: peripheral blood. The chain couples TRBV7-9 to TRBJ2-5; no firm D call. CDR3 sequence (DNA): TGTGCCAGCAGCTTACTACTACACCCCCAAGAGACCCAGTACTTC. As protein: CASSLLLHPQETQYF.